This T cell receptor beta chain was profiled in a study of CD8+ T cells in alopecia areata (dated by TCRdb to 2016 to 2018). For context, the study as a whole: Treated patients were enrolled in an open-label pilot trial of oral tofacitinib at 5 to 10 mg twice daily for moderate-to-severe alopecia areata. Tofacitinib was given for 6 to 18 months, followed by 6 months of follow-up off drug to assess delayed response and recurrence. In treated patients, disease severity was measured using the SALT score, which gives the percentage of scalp surface area affected. To study T cell clonal expansion in alopecia areata, the researchers applied high-throughput TCRbeta sequencing to both the C3H/HeJ mouse model and human patients. Scalp tissue and sorted CD4+ and CD8+ peripheral blood T cells from patchy and totalis/universalis alopecia areata patients and from healthy controls were covered by human TCRbeta sequencing. Tofacitinib-treated patients had biopsies at baseline and at 4 and 24 weeks of treatment, with a later scalp biopsy in several patients. Clonality in the scalp was compared among normal scalp (n=4), patchy alopecia areata scalp (n=8), and alopecia totalis/universalis scalp (n=8). The RNA source kit depended on sample type: the PAXgene miRNA kit for fixed scalp, the miRNeasy kit for PBMCs, and the RNeasy kit for mouse skin. immunoSEQ multiplex PCR using 35 Vbeta forward primers and 13 Jbeta reverse primers was used to amplify TCRbeta CDR3 regions. Overall study outcomes, separate from this receptor: Because the treated cohort was small and had only one nonresponder, larger studies are needed to examine links between baseline CD8+ expansion and response. Shared TCR sequences between patients were less evident than in mice, which may be partly attributable to HLA diversity in the patient population. During tofacitinib treatment, many expanded lesional clones stuck around in both scalp and blood, and this persistence may partly explain why relapse happens after treatment is stopped. Tofacitinib significantly lowered scalp clonality and the number of expanded CD8+ clones among the top 100 scalp clones. Lesional scalp, especially in alopecia totalis/universalis, showed higher clonality and more expanded CD8+ clones than normal scalp, suggesting antigenic drive. Scalp TCR repertoire analysis is complicated because resident alphabeta T cells in normal human skin are also sequenced, whereas mouse skin is dominated by gammadelta T cells.

About this clone: Its cognate antigen has yet to be identified. No per-base quality is available; no much larger clone lies one base away.

Reading from cysteine to phenylalanine, the CDR3 counts 13 amino acids. This entry keeps only the CDR3 DNA: 39 bases, framed from base 1. Trimming costs V 1 base and J 7 bases, and their ends lie 10 bases apart. CDR1 and CDR2 are drawn from the germline V gene: SNHLY, FYNNEI. Library creation used the immunoSEQ multiplex PCR assay. For TCR sequencing, RNA was extracted from every sample and reverse transcribed into cDNA to serve as template. First-strand cDNA was synthesized using SuperScript III with a 2:1 mix of oligo-dT and random hexamers. Amplification bias was assessed with a synthetic immune receptor repertoire, and residual bias was removed computationally. The authors processed their data as follows. Raw reads were preprocessed for error removal, and CDR3 was defined according to IMGT conventions as running from the conserved cysteine to phenylalanine. Clonality was computed by normalizing Shannon entropy by log2 of the number of productive unique TCRs and subtracting the result from 1. Whether each scalp clone was CD4 or CD8 was inferred by checking scalp TCRbeta sequences against the CD4 and CD8 repertoires from sorted blood. What TCRdb holds here is the immuneACCESS table cut down to in-frame rearrangements. Part of the clones is not present; checked against another copy, under half of the missing clones reflect an unresolved V gene, and the others are unexplained. The V and J calls and clone size were taken over from that table, and D and trimming were inferred from the DNA. This sample has a few hundred thousand clones in its table, and more than 45% of those were observed once. Around 1.6% of the sample goes to the ten largest clones.

What this sample's time point label stands for: about 4 weeks on oral tofacitinib. The sample's treatment or condition label is to be understood as: oral pan-JAK inhibitor, 5-10 mg twice daily. From alopecia areata patients, peripheral blood was collected along with lesional scalp punch biopsies. After PBMCs were isolated by density centrifugation and stained for CD3, CD4 and CD8, a FACSAria was used to sort CD4+ and CD8+ T cells. The sequence was collected from a human donor with alopecia areata. The sequences come from CD4+ T cells sorted from blood, collected at week 4, from a patient treated with tofacitinib. The rearrangement joined TRBV2 to TRBJ1-1; no D segment can be confidently identified. The CDR3 protein sequence reads: CASSEGVGGEAFF. The sequenced DNA is TGTGCCAGCAGTGAAGGCGTAGGCGGTGAAGCTTTCTTT.